Listed here are 23 T cell receptor beta chains from one sample, sequenced in a study of blood T cell repertoires in COVID-19. The repertoire was sequenced with immunoSEQ multiplex PCR; TCRdb's copy has only in-frame clones and lacks some. Of about 210,000 clones listed, around 82% are singletons. Sequencing was done on a sample of peripheral blood. The receptors shown here come from a woman in her 70s with acute or convalescent COVID-19.

The J gene is TRBJ2-3, the V gene TRBV11-2; 14 bases match TRBD2. The CDR3 has 17 residues. V shed 5 bases and J 1 base; nucleotides not matched to a gene: 5. CDR1 is SGHAT, CDR2 FQNNGV, per germline. The CDR3 DNA is TGTGCCAGCAGCCCCGGGGGACTAGCGGGGGGCACAGATACGCAGTATTTT. It translates to CASSPGGLAGGTDTQYF.

The chain carries TRBV12-3 or TRBV12-4 and TRBJ2-7; TRBD1 agrees at 9 bases. The CDR3 runs 13 residues. With V trimmed by 6 bases and J by 3 bases, 3 bases remained unmatched. As DNA, the CDR3 is TGTGCCAGCAGCAGGGGACAGGGCTACGAGCAGTACTTC. It codes for CASSRGQGYEQYF.

This clone was counted between two and nine times. The same CDR3 can be traced to other DNA sequences in this sample. This chain uses TRBV5-1 with TRBJ1-3; D is perhaps TRBD1 (5 bases). The CDR3 has 15 residues. Trimming removed 2 bases at V and 0 bases at J, with 9 bases between. From germline, CDR1 is SGHRS and CDR2 YFSETQ. CDR3 sequence: CASSLGDSSGNTIYF. Here the CDR3 DNA reads TGCGCCAGCAGCTTAGGGGACTCCTCTGGAAACACCATATATTTT.

The chain carries TRBV5-1 and TRBJ2-5, with 8 bases that match TRBD2. The CDR3 is made up of 14 amino acids. Germline loops: CDR1 SGHRS, CDR2 YFSETQ. The junction had 4 bases not matched to a gene; V was cut back by 6 bases and J by 0 bases. CDR3 loop: CASKVLADQETQYF. The CDR3 nucleotides are TGCGCCAGCAAGGTACTAGCGGACCAAGAGACCCAGTACTTC.

The chain joins TRBV4-2 to TRBJ2-7; D gene ambiguous. V lost 0 bases to trimming and J lost 5 bases, with 14 bases between them. The germline V gene has CDR1 LGHNA and CDR2 YNFKEQ. The CDR3 covers 15 residues. CDR3 nucleotide sequence: TGTGCCAGCAGCCAAGATCGGCTAGAGTGGAACGAGCAGTACTTC. This translates into CASSQDRLEWNEQYF.

This sequence joins TRBV5-1 and TRBJ1-2, with 11 bases aligning to TRBD1. Germline V gene data show CDR1 as SGHRS and CDR2 as YFSETQ. The CDR3 extends over 15 amino acids. With 4 bases clipped from V and 7 bases from J, the junction kept 9 bases outside the gene matches. The CDR3 sequence is CASSLEGQGVSGYTF. DNA for the CDR3: TGCGCCAGCAGCCTCGAGGGACAGGGGGTTAGTGGCTACACCTTC.

Only one count was recorded for this clone. The chain carries TRBV2 and TRBJ2-2; perhaps TRBD1 as D (5 bases). CDR3 length: 14 amino acids. V lost 4 bases and J 2 bases, leaving 8 bases between the germline ends. Germline CDR1 is SNHLY and CDR2 is FYNNEI. In nucleotides, the CDR3 is TGTGCCAGCAGTGGACAGAAAAACACCGGGGAGCTGTTTTTT. Translating gives CASSGQKNTGELFF. Full variable domain (outside the CDR3, taken from reference TRBV2 and TRBJ2-2): EPEVTQTPSHQVTQMGQEVILRCVPISNHLYFYWYRQILGQKVEFLVSFYNNEISEKSEIFDDQFSVERPDGSNFTLKIRSTKLEDSAMYFCASSGQKNTGELFFGEGSRLTVL.

This clone showed up just once. The chain employs TRBV19 and TRBJ1-1, with 7 bases that match TRBD1. Trimming removed 6 bases from V and 3 bases from J; junction bases left unmatched: 4. The CDR3 covers 13 residues. Germline V gives CDR1 LNHDA, CDR2 SQIVND (reference sequence). The CDR3 DNA reads TGTGCCAGTAGCGGCGACAGGGACACTGAAGCTTTCTTT. Protein: CASSGDRDTEAFF.

The V and J genes are TRBV5-4 and TRBJ2-3, with 7 bases matching TRBD1. There are 15 residues in the CDR3. CDR1 is SGHNT, CDR2 YYREEE, per germline (reference sequence). The V gene end was trimmed by 2 bases and the J gene end by 5 bases; junction bases not matched to a gene: 8. The CDR3 region has the DNA TGTGCCAGCAGCTTACAGGGGAATGGGGGAGATACGCAGTATTTT. This encodes CASSLQGNGGDTQYF.

The CDR3 DNA reads TGTGCCAGCAGTGCGGGGGGGAGGACTAGCGCCTCCTACGAGCAGTACGTC. It encodes CASSAGGRTSASYEQYV. This chain joins TRBV6-1 and TRBJ2-7; 9 nucleotides agree with TRBD2. The CDR3 loop spans 17 amino acids. Germline V gene sequence: CDR1 MNHNS, CDR2 SASEGT. Trimming at V came to 4 bases and at J to 0 bases, leaving 10 bases not matched to a gene.

The CDR3 DNA is TGTGCCAGCAGCTTCGACAGGGCGGGCACCGGGGAGCTGTTTTTT. Encoded protein: CASSFDRAGTGELFF. The chain uses TRBV7-8 and TRBJ2-2; 7 bases are shared with TRBD1. Germline assignment: CDR1 SGHVS and CDR2 FQNEAQ. The CDR3 has 15 residues. The V segment lost 3 bases and the J segment 4 bases; nucleotides outside the gene matches: 5.

The gene calls are TRBV18 and TRBJ2-2; D remains ambiguous. The CDR3 totals 16 residues. The germline V gene has CDR1 KGHSH and CDR2 LQKENI. V was clipped by 3 bases and J by 2 bases, with 13 bases between them. The CDR3 nucleotides are TGTGCCAGCTCACCGAGGTTAGATTTTAACACCGGGGAGCTGTTTTTT. Its protein is CASSPRLDFNTGELFF.

V gene TRBV19 combines with J gene TRBJ2-4; 10 nucleotides match TRBD2. This CDR3 has 17 residues. The V and J ends lost 3 bases and 0 bases, in that order; junction bases with no gene match: 5. From germline, CDR1 is LNHDA and CDR2 SQIVND (reference sequence). CDR3 nucleotide sequence: TGTGCCAGTAGTATCACTAGCGGGAACCTAGCCAAAAACATTCAGTACTTC. This sequence encodes CASSITSGNLAKNIQYF.

V is TRBV5-5 and J is TRBJ2-7; 10 positions match TRBD2. Trimming removed 0 bases from V and 0 bases from J; junction bases left unmatched: 6. The V gene's germline CDR1 is SGHKS and CDR2 YYEKEE (reference sequence). The CDR3 sequence is 17 residues long. CDR3 protein: CASSLGLAGGSSYEQYF. CDR3 sequence (DNA): TGTGCCAGCAGCTTGGGTTTAGCGGGGGGTAGCTCCTACGAGCAGTACTTC.

The chain employs TRBV5-4 and TRBJ1-2; possible D gene TRBD1, 5 bases. The CDR3 has 12 amino acids. The ends were cut back, 4 bases at V and 4 bases at J, with 8 bases in the middle. Germline values: CDR1 SGHNT, CDR2 YYREEE (reference sequence). The CDR3 sequence: CASSVDSYGYTF. For the CDR3, the DNA is TGTGCCAGCAGCGTCGACAGCTATGGCTACACCTTC.

The rearrangement joins TRBV18 to TRBJ1-4, with a tentative D call TRBD1 (6 bases). Trimming took 5 bases from V and 8 from J, leaving 12 bases between them. The germline V gene has CDR1 KGHSH and CDR2 LQKENI. There are 13 residues in the CDR3. The CDR3 DNA sequence: TGTGCCAGCTCAGTCTCCAGGGGAGAAAAACTGTTTTTT. It yields the protein CASSVSRGEKLFF.

This clone was seen once. V gene TRBV5-6 combines with J gene TRBJ2-5, with D possibly matching TRBD1 (6 bases). The V gene lost 3 bases and the J gene lost 3 bases, with 9 bases spanning the gap. Per the germline V gene, CDR1 is SGHDT and CDR2 is YYEEEE. This CDR3 comprises 13 residues. CDR3 nucleotide sequence: TGTGCCAGCAGCTCGCAGGGGAAAGAGACCCAGTACTTC. Translation: CASSSQGKETQYF.

The chain links TRBV24-1 to TRBJ1-2; tentative D call: TRBD1 (6 bases). The CDR3 is 12 amino acids. V was cut by 4 bases and J by 7 bases, with 9 bases left in between. The germline V gene has CDR1 KGHDR and CDR2 SFDVKD. The CDR3: CATSDNRAGYTF. The CDR3 nucleotides are TGTGCCACCAGTGACAACAGGGCTGGCTACACCTTC.

This chain joins TRBV7-2 and TRBJ2-2, with 7 bases matching TRBD2. The CDR3 spans 15 residues. The J segment lost 5 bases and the V segment lost 3 bases, leaving 6 bases of the junction unmatched. The germline CDR1 and CDR2 sequences are SGHTA and FQGNSA. The CDR3 sequence: CASSFRGGVTGELFF. The CDR3 DNA sequence: TGTGCCAGCAGCTTCCGGGGAGGGGTAACCGGGGAGCTGTTTTTT.

The chain has TRBV18 and TRBJ1-2; TRBD1 is a possible D gene (5 bases). This CDR3 region has 14 residues. The germline V gene has CDR1 KGHSH and CDR2 LQKENI. V gave up 0 bases and J gave up 4 bases, with 9 bases separating them. CDR3 in DNA: TGTGCCAGCTCACCACCGACAGAGTCCTATGGCTACACCTTC. This gives the protein CASSPPTESYGYTF. Combining the CDR3 with reference TRBV18 and TRBJ1-2 gives the whole variable domain NAGVMQNPRHLVRRRGQEARLRCSPMKGHSHVYWYRQLPEEGLKFMVYLQKENIIDESGMPKERFSAEFPKEGPSILRIQQVVRGDSAAYFCASSPPTESYGYTFGSGTRLTVV.

The V gene is TRBV19, the J gene TRBJ2-7; D is undetermined. The CDR3 contains 14 residues. Trimming pared 2 bases from V and 2 bases from J, leaving 10 bases between. Germline V gives CDR1 LNHDA, CDR2 SQIVND (reference sequence). Here the CDR3 DNA reads TGTGCCAGTAGTATAACCCACAGACCCTACGAGCAGTACTTC. As protein: CASSITHRPYEQYF.

To note about this clone: The same CDR3 arises from other DNA sequences in this sample as well. The CDR3 protein is CASSVGELAGGTETQYF. CDR3 sequence (DNA): TGTGCCAGCAGCGTAGGAGAGCTTGCGGGGGGTACAGAGACCCAGTACTTC. The chain uses TRBV9 and TRBJ2-5; 8 nucleotides line up with TRBD2. V was pared by 0 bases and J by 4 bases, with 11 bases of the junction left unmatched. The CDR3 spans 17 residues. The germline CDR1 and CDR2 sequences are SGDLS and YYNGEE.

The chain combines TRBV19 with TRBJ2-1; TRBD2 is a possible D gene (6 bases). V lost 5 bases, J lost 4 bases, and 18 bases lay in between. The CDR3 runs 16 residues. CDR1 LNHDA and CDR2 SQIVND come from the germline V gene (reference sequence). The CDR3 nucleotides are TGTGCCAGTAGTGCTGAGACTAGGGGAGGTTACAATGAGCAGTTCTTC. Amino acid sequence: CASSAETRGGYNEQFF.